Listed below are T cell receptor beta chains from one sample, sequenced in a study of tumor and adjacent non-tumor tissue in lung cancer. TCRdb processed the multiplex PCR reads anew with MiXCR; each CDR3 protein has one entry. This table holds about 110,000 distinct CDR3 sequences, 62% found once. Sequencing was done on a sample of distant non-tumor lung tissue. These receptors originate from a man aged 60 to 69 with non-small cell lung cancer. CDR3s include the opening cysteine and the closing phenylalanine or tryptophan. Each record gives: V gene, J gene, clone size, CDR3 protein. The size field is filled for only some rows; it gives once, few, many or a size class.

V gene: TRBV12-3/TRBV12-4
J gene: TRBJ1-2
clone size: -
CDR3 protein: CASGLGDPSYYGYIF

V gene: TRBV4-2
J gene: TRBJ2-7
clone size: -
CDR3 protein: CASSQEDNRQGSYEQYF

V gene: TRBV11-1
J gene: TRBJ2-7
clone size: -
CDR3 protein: CASTVDRLDEQYF

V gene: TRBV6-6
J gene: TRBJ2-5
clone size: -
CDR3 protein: CASSTGTSGIWETQYF

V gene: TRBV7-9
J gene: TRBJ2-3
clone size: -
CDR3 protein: CASSLAVGTGTTDTQYF

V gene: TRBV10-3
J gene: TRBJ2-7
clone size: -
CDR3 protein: CAIRDPAGGSDEQYF

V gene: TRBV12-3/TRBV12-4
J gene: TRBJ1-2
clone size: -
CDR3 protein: CASSIQTGVDGYTF

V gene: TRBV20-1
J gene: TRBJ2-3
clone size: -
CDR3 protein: CSARDSRLGDTHMQYF

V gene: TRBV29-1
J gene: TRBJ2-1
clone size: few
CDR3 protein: CSAGLAGSYDEQFF

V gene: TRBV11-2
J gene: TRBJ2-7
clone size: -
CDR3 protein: CASSLVGTAYEKYF

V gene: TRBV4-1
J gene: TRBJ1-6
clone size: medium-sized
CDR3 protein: CAASSITGDNSPLHF

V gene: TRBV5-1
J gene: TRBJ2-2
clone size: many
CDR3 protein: CASSPDGQGRELFF

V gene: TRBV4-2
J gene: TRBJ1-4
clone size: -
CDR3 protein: CDSSQVDCKNEKLFF

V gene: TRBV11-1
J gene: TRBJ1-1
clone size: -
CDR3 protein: CAGSLSAGDTEALF

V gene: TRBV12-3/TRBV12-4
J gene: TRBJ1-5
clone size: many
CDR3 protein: CASSLGLLGNQPQHF

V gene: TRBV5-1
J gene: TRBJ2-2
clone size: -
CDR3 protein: CASTSEGYPNTGELFF

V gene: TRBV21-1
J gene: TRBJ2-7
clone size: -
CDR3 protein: CAGHPGQGGEQYF

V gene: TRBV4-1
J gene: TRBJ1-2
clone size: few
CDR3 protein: CVSSQVSGTHYGYTF

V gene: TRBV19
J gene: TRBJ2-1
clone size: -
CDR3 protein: CASSMSSGNPNEQFF

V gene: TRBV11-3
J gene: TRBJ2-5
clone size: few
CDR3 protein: CANSLRGGQEIQYF

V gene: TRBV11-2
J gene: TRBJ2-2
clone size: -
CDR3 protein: CTSSSGLARATNTGALFF

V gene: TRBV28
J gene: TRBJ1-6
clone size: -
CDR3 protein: CASSIGPSYNSPLHF

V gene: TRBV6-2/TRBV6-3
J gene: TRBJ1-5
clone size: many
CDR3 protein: CASSAAGSNQPQHF

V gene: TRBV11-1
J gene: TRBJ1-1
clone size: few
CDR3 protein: CATVGGTTNTEAFF

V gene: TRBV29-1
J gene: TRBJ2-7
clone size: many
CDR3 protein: CSVRPGGTGSYEQYF

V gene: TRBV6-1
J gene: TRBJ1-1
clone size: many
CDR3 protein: CASIESGRAFF

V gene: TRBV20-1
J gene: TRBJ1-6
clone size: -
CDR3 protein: CSASFSGLSPLHF

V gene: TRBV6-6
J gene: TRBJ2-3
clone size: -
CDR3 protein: CASIYGEDSFYTDTQYF

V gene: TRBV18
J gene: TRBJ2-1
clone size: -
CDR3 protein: CASQLLQRGTEQFF

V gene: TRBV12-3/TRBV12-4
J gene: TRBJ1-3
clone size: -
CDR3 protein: CVSSLPGSSGYTIYF

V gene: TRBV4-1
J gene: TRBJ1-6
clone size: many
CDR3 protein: CASSREDGNSPLHF

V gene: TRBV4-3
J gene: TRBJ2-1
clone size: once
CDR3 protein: CASSQDLPYNEQFF

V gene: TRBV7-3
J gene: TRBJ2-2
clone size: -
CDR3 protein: CASSRPGGELFF

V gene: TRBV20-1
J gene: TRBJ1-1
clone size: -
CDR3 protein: CSVRDSQGENTEAFF

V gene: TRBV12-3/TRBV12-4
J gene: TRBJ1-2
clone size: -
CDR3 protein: CASRQDSQGYTF

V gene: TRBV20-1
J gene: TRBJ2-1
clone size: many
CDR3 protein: CSARGQTGTRGNEQFF

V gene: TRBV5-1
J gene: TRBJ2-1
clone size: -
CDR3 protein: CASRLVEQGYNEQFF

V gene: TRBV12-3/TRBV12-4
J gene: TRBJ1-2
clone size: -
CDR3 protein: CVSSSDRSYGYTF

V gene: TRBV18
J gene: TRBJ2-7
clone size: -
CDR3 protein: CASSLDTYEQYF

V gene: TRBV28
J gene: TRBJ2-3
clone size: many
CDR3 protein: CASSPSGRYDTQYF

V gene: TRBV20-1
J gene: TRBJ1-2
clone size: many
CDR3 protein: CSARNPNDYGYTF

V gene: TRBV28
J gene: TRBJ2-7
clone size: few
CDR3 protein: CASSPYTSSYEQYF

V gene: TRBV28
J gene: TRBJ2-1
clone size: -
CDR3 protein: CASSFQREAYNEQFF

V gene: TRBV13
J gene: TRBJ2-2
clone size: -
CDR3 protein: CSSSLQLAGYIGELFF

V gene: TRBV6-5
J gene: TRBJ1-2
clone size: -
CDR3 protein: CASSYRAGRDYGYTF